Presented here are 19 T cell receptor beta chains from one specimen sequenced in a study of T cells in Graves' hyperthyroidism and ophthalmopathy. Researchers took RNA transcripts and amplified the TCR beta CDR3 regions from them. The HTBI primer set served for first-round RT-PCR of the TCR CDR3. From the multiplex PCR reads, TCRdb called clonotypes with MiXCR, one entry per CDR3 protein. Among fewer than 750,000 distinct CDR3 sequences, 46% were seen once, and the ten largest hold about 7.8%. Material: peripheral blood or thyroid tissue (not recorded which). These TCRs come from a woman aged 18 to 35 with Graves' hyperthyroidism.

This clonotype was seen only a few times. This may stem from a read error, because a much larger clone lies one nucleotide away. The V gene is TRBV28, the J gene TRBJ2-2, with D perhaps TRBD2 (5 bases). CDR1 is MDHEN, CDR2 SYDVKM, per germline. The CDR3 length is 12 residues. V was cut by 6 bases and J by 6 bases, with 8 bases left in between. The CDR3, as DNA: TGTGCCAGCAGCCCAGCGGCCGGGGAGCTGTTTTTT. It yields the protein CASSPAAGELFF.

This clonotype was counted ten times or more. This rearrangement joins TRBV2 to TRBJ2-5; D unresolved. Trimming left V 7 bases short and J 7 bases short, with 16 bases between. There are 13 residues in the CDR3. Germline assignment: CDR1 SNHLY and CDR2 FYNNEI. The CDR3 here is CASTIRLDGTQYF. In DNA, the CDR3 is TGTGCCAGCACCATTAGATTAGATGGGACCCAGTACTTC.

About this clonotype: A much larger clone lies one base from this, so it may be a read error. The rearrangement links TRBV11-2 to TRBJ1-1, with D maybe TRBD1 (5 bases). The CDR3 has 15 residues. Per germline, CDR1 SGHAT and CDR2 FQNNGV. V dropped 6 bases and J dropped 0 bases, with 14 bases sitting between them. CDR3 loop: CASRSHGTLNTEAFF. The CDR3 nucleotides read TGTGCCAGCAGGTCGCATGGGACTTTGAACACTGAAGCTTTCTTT.

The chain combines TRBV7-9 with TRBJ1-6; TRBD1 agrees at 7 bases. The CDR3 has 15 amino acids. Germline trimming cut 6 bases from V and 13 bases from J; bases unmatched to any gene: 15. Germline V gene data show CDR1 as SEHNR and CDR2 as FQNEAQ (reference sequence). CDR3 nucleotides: TGTGCCAGCAGTGATACAGGGGTACGCAATCAGCCCCTCCACTTT. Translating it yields CASSDTGVRNQPLHF.

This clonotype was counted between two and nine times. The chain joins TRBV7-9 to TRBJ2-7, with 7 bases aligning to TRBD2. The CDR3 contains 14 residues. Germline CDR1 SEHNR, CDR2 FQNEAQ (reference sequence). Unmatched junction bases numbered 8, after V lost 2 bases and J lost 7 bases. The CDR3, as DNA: TGTGCCAGCAGCTTACACGCGGGAGTGCAAGAGCAGTACTTC. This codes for CASSLHAGVQEQYF.

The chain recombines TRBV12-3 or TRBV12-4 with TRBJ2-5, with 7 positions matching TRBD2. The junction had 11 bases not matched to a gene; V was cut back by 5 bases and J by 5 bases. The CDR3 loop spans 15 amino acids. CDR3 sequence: CASSPGRRAGETQYF. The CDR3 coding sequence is TGTGCCAGCAGTCCCGGGAGGAGGGCCGGGGAGACCCAGTACTTC.

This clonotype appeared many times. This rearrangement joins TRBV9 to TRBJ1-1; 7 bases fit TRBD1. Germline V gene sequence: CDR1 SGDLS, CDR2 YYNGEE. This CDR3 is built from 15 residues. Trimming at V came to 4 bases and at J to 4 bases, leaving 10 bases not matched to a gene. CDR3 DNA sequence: TGTGCCAGCAGCTCCCCGACAGGGTATCCCACTGAAGCTTTCTTT. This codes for CASSSPTGYPTEAFF. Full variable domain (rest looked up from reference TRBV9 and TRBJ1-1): DSGVTQTPKHLITATGQRVTLRCSPRSGDLSVYWYQQSLDQGLQFLIQYYNGEERAKGNILERFSAQQFPDLHSELNLSSLELGDSALYFCASSSPTGYPTEAFFGQGTRLTVV.

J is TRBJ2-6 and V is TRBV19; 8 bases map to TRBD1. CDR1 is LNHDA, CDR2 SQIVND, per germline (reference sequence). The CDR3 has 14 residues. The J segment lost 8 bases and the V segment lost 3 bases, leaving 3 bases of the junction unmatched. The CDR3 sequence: CASSIFRGPNVLTF. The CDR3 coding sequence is TGTGCCAGTAGTATCTTCAGGGGGCCCAACGTCCTGACTTTC.

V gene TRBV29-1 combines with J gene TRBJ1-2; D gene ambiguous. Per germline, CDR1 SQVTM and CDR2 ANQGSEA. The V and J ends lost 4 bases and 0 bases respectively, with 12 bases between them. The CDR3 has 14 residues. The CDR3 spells CSVVSSGANYGYTF. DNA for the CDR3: TGCAGCGTTGTGTCCAGCGGGGCTAACTATGGCTACACCTTC.

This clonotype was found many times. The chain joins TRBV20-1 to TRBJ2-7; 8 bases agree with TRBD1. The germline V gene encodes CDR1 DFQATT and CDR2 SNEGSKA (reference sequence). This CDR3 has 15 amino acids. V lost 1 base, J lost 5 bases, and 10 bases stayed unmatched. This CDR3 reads CSARGPGQGANEQYF. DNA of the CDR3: TGCAGTGCTAGAGGGCCCGGCCAGGGGGCCAACGAGCAGTACTTC.

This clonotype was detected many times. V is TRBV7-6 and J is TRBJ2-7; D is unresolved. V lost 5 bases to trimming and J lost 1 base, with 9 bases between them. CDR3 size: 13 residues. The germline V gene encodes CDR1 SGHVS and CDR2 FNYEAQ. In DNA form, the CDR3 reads TGTGCCAGCAGCAACGGGCCTTCCTACGAGCAGTACTTC. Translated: CASSNGPSYEQYF.

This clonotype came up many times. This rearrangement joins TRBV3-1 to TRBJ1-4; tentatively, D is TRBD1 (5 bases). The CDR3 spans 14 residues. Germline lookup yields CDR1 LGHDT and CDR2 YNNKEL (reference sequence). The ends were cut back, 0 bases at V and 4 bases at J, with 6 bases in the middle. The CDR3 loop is CASSQDQGNEKLFF. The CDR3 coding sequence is TGTGCCAGCAGCCAAGACCAGGGTAATGAAAAACTGTTTTTT. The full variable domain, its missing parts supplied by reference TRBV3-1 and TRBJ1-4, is DTAVSQTPKYLVTQMGNDKSIKCEQNLGHDTMYWYKQDSKKFLKIMFSYNNKELIINETVPNRFSPKSPDKAHLNLHINSLELGDSAVYFCASSQDQGNEKLFFGSGTQLSVL.

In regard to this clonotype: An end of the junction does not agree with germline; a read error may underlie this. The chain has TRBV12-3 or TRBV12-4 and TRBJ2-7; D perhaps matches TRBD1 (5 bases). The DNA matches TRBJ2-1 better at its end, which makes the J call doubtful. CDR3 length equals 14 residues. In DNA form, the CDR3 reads TGTGCCAGCAGTTTCCCAGCTGCGGACAATGGGCAGTTCTTC. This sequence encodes CASSFPAADNGQFF.

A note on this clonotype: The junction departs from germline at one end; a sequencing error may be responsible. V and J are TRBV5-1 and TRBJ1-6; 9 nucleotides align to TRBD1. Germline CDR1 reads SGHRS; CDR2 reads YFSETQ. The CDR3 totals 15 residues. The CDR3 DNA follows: TGCGCCGGCAGCTTGGCACAGGGGGCTAATTCACCCCTCCACTTT. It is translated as CAGSLAQGANSPLHF.

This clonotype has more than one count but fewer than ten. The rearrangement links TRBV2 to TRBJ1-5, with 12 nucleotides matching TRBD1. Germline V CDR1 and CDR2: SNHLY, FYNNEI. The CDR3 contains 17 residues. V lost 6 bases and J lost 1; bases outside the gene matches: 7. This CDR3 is CASRTGQGAWSNQPQHF. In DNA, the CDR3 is TGTGCCAGCAGAACGGGACAGGGGGCATGGAGCAATCAGCCCCAGCATTTT.

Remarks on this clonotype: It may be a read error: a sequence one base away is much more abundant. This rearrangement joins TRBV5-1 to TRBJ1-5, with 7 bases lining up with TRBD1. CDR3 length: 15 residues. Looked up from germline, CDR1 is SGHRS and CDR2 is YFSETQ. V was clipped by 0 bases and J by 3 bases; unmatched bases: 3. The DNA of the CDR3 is TGCGCCAGCAGCTTGGCGGACAGGATCAATCAGCCCCAGCATTTT. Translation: CASSLADRINQPQHF.

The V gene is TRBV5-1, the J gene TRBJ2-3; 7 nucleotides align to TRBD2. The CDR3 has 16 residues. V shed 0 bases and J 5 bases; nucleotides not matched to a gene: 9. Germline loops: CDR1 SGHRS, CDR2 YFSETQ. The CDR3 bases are TGCGCCAGCAGCTTGGGGTCGACTAGCCGAGAAGATACGCAGTATTTT. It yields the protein CASSLGSTSREDTQYF.

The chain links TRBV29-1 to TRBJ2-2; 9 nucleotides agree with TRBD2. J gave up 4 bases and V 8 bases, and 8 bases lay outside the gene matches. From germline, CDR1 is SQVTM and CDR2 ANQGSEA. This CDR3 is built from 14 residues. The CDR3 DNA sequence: TGCAGCTTGGAGAAGCGGGAGGTCACCGGGGAGCTGTTTTTT. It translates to CSLEKREVTGELFF.

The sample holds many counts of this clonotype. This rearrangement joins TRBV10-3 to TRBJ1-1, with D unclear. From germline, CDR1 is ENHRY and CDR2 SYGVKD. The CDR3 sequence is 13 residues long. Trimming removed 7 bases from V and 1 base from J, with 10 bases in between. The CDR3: CAIKEEQNTEAFF. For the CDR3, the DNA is TGTGCCATCAAAGAGGAACAGAACACTGAAGCTTTCTTT.